The 9 T cell receptor beta chains below all came from one sample that was sequenced in a study of cytomegalovirus exposure and HLA in healthy donors. This PCR relied on a set of 60 Vbeta primers and 13 Jbeta primers. Clones were sequenced by immunoSEQ multiplex PCR, and TCRdb holds only the in-frame ones, with some missing. The profile shows about 59,000 clones, 89% of them singletons. The sequenced sample was PBMCs. These receptors were obtained from a man aged 25 to 45 in good health and CMV-seropositive.

This chain links TRBV6-1 with TRBJ2-7, with TRBD2 matching 14 bases. This CDR3 region has 17 residues. Germline CDR1 and CDR2: MNHNS and SASEGT. Germline trimming cut 3 bases from V and 4 bases from J; bases unmatched to any gene: 8. The CDR3 nucleotides read TGTGCCAGCAGTGAGCGGGGACTAGCGGGAGTAGGTTACGAGCAGTACTTC. This sequence encodes CASSERGLAGVGYEQYF.

This sequence joins TRBV9 and TRBJ2-1; a weak D match, TRBD2 (6 bases). The V and J ends lost 6 bases and 7 bases respectively, with 17 bases between them. The CDR3 has 14 residues. Germline loops: CDR1 SGDLS, CDR2 YYNGEE. The CDR3 region has the DNA TGTGCCAGCAACCCGGCGGGACCGAGGAATGAGCAGTTCTTC. Amino acid sequence: CASNPAGPRNEQFF.

The chain recombines TRBV6-1 with TRBJ2-2, with D perhaps TRBD1 (6 bases). V shed 5 bases and J shed 7 bases, with 14 bases lying between them. Germline CDR1 MNHNS, CDR2 SASEGT. CDR3 size: 14 residues. The CDR3 sequence: CASSSTLGGGELFF. The CDR3 nucleotides are TGTGCCAGCAGTTCTACCCTAGGGGGCGGGGAGCTGTTTTTT.

The chain couples TRBV5-4 to TRBJ2-5; the match to TRBD2 covers 12 bases. This CDR3 contains 15 residues. In germline, CDR1 is SGHNT, CDR2 YYREEE (reference sequence). V shed 4 bases, J shed 5 bases, and the junction held 6 bases outside the gene matches. The CDR3 bases are TGTGCCAGCAGCCAAGGACTAGCGGGAAGGGAGACCCAGTACTTC. Translated, it gives CASSQGLAGRETQYF.

The chain employs TRBV25-1 and TRBJ1-2; unclear D gene. V lost 1 base and J lost 8, with 14 bases in between. Germline V lookup: CDR1 MGHDK, CDR2 SYGVNS. CDR3 length: 14 residues. CDR3 sequence reads: CASSEFENSVGYTF. As DNA, the CDR3 is TGTGCCAGCAGTGAATTCGAGAACTCGGTGGGCTACACCTTC.

The rearrangement uses TRBV14 and TRBJ2-7; tentatively, D is TRBD2 (6 bases). Deletions cut 0 bases from V and 3 bases from J, with 15 bases between. CDR1 is SGHDN, CDR2 FVKESK, per germline. This CDR3 has 16 residues. Here the CDR3 reads CASSQDGQWEVYEQYF. The CDR3 nucleotides are TGTGCCAGCAGCCAAGATGGGCAGTGGGAGGTCTACGAGCAGTACTTC.

This rearrangement joins TRBV12-5 to TRBJ1-2; maybe TRBD1 (6 bases). The CDR3 extends over 14 amino acids. The V end lost 5 bases, the J end lost 4 bases, and 14 bases lay between the germline ends. Per germline, CDR1 LGHNT and CDR2 FRNRAP. In nucleotides, the CDR3 is TGTGCTAGTGGTCCCGGGACATCCTTCTATGGCTACACCTTC. Translating it yields CASGPGTSFYGYTF. The whole variable domain, filled in from reference TRBV12-5 and TRBJ1-2, reads DARVTQTPRHKVTEMGQEVTMRCQPILGHNTVFWYRQTMMQGLELLAYFRNRAPLDDSGMPKDRFSAEMPDATLATLKIQPSEPRDSAVYFCASGPGTSFYGYTFGSGTRLTVV.

The chain combines TRBV28 with TRBJ1-5; D call uncertain. This CDR3 is 14 amino acids long. Germline CDR1 MDHEN, CDR2 SYDVKM. The V and J ends lost 5 bases and 3 bases respectively, with 11 bases between them. This CDR3 is CASSLQQDNQPQHF. The CDR3 nucleotides are TGTGCCAGCAGTCTCCAGCAGGACAATCAGCCCCAGCATTTT.

This chain joins TRBV27 and TRBJ1-4, with TRBD1 as a possible D gene (5 bases). This CDR3 spans 15 amino acids. The germline V gene encodes CDR1 MNHEY and CDR2 SMNVEV (reference sequence). V lost 5 bases and J lost 0, with 10 bases in between. This CDR3 reads CASSDSRSTNEKLFF. The CDR3 DNA reads TGTGCCAGCAGTGACAGCCGATCAACTAATGAAAAACTGTTTTTT.